The sequence of this TCR beta chain was determined in a study of OX40 agonist ivuxolimab in advanced cancers. Comments on this clone: Other DNA variants within this sample encode the same CDR3.

Clones were sequenced by immunoSEQ multiplex PCR, and TCRdb holds only the in-frame ones, with some missing. The sample gives 73,000 or so clones, roughly 85% of which show up once; 0.5% to 0.7% is in the top ten. This CDR3 is built from 12 residues. Trimming cost V 10 bases and J 4 bases, with 11 bases left between them. Germline V gene sequence: CDR1 LNHDA, CDR2 SQIVND (reference sequence). The sample in question was CD4+ or CD8+ T cells sorted from blood, obtained in a trial of the OX40 agonist ivuxolimab. This sequence was found in an adult with an advanced solid tumor such as melanoma, head and neck, liver or kidney cancer. The rearrangement uses TRBV19 and TRBJ1-5, with D possibly being TRBD1 (5 bases). DNA for the CDR3: TGTGCCACCCGGGACTCGAATCAGCCCCAGCATTTT. Its translation: CATRDSNQPQHF.